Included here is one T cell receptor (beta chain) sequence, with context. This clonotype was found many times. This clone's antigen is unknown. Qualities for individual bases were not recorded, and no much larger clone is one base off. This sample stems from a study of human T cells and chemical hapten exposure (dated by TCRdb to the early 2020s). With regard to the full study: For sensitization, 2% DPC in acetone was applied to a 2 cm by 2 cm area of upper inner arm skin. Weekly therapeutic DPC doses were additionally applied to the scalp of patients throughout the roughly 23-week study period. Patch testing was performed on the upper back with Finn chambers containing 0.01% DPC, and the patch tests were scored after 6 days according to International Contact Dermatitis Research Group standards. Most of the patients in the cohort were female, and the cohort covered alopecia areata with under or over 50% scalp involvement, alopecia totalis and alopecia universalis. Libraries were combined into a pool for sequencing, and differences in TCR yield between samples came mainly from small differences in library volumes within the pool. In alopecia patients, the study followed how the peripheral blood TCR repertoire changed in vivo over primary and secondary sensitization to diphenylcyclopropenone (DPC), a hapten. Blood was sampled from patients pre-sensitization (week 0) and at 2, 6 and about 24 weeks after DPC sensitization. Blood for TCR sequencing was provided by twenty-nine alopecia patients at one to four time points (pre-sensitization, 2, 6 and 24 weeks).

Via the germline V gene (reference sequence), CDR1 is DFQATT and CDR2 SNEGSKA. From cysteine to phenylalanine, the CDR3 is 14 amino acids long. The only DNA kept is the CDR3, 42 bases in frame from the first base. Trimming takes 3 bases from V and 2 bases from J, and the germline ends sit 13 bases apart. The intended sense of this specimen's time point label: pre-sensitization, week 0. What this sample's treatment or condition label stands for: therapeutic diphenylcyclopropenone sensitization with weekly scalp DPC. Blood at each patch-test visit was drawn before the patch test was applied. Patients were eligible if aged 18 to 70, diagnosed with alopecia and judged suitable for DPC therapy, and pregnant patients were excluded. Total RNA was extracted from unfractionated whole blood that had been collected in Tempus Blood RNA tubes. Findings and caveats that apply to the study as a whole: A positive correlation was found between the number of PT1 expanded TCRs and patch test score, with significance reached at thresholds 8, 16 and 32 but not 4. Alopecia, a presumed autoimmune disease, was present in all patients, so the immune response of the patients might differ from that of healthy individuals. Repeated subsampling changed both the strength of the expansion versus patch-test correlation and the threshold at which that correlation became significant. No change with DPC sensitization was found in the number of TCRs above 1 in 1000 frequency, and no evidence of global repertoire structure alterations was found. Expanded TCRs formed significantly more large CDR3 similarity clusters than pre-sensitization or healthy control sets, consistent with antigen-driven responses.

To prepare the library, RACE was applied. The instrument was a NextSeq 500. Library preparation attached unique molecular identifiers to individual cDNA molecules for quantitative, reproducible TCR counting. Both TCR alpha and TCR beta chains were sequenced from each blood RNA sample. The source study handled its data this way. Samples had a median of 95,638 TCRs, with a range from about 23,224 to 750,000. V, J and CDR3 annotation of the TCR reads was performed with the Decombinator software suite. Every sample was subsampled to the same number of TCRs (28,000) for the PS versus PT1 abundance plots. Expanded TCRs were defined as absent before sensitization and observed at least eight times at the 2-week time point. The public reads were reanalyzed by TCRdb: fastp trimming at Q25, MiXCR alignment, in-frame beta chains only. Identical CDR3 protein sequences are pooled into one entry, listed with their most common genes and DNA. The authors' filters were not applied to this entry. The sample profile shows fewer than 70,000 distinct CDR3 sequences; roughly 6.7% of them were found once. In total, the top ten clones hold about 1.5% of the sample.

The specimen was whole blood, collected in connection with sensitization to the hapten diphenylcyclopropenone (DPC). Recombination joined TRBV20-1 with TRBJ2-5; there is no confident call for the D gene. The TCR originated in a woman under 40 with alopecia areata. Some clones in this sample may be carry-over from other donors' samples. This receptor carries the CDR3 CSASNRAQQETQYF. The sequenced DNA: TGCAGTGCTAGCAACCGGGCCCAACAAGAGACCCAGTACTTC.